Sequencing of this T cell receptor beta chain was carried out in a study of radiation and T cells in renal cell carcinoma. Looking at the study overall: Nephrectomy followed 15 Gy stereotactic body radiation by 4 weeks.

Findings and limits, study-wide: In blood, top tumor clones expanded by 2 weeks, shrinking by 4.

As to this clone: Its antigen remains unknown.

This CDR3 has 14 residues. Per germline, CDR1 SGHRS and CDR2 YFSETQ. The trim removed 7 bases at V and 4 bases at J, leaving 8 bases unmatched. Sequencing was performed with immunoSEQ multiplex PCR; in TCRdb, only in-frame clones are kept and a portion is missing. The data contain 70,000 or so clones, 82% of them seen just once; the ten biggest clones take up approximately 6.4%. Time point in this sample: blood 2 weeks post-SBRT. Regarding treatment: 15 Gy SBRT to primary tumor, nephrectomy 4 weeks later. Serial blood draws occurred at baseline and 2 and 4 weeks post-SBRT. Clear cell pathology was present in this patient's renal cell carcinoma.

The chain links TRBV5-1 to TRBJ2-1; 7 positions agree with TRBD1. This TCR came from a man aged 60-69 years with renal cell carcinoma. Sequenced here: blood, sampled from a patient whose treatment included radiotherapy and nephrectomy. The CDR3 reads CASRLSGQYNEQFF. The CDR3 bases are TGCGCCAGCCGCCTTTCGGGACAGTACAATGAGCAGTTCTTC.